This T cell receptor (beta chain) was found in a study of spatial heterogeneity in lung cancer. Study context: For tumor regions, TCR transcript counts showed a strong correlation with a T cell module score derived from matched bulk RNA-seq.

Time point: sample taken at primary tumor resection. CDR1 is SNHLY and CDR2 is FYNNEI in the germline V gene. V gave up 6 bases and J gave up 5 bases, with 7 bases separating them. The CDR3 covers 11 residues. Each CDR3 protein is one row after TCRdb ran MiXCR on the 5' RACE reads. The table lists 15,000 to 20,000 distinct CDR3 sequences, 7% to 8% of them singletons. In its sample, this clonotype was seen many times. Its target is not known. Regarding the study as a whole: Ubiquitous and regional expanded TCR counts correlated with ubiquitous and regional nonsynonymous mutations, respectively. Tracking of tumor mutation counts was seen in expanded intratumoral alpha and beta TCR counts.

The chain uses TRBV2 and TRBJ1-2; D gene uncertain. This sequence originates from a female donor with early-stage non-small cell lung cancer. Here the sequenced sample was lung tumor tissue, taken at surgery. CDR3 amino acids: CASSPGYGYTF. In DNA, the CDR3 is TGTGCCAGCAGCCCGGGATATGGCTACACCTTC.